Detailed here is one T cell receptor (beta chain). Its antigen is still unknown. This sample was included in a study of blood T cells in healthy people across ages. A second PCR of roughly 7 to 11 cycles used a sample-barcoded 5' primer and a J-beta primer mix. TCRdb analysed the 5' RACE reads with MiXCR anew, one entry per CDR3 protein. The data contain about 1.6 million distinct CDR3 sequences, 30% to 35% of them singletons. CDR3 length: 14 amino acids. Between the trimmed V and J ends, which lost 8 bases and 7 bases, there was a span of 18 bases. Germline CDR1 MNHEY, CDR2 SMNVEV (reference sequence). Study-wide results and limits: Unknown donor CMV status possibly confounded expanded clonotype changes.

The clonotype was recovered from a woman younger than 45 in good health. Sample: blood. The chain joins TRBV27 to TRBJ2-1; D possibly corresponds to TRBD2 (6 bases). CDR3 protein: CASVKSGVQNEQFF. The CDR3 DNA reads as TGTGCCAGCGTCAAGTCGGGAGTGCAGAATGAGCAGTTCTTC.